This T cell receptor (beta chain) was sequenced for a study of response to subunit inactivated influenza vaccine. The study, taken as a whole, reports: It was the authors' suggestion that each seasonal influenza vaccination recruits few new T cells.

The CDR3 sequence is 15 residues long. CDR1 is SQVTM, CDR2 ANQGSEA, per germline. The V segment lost 3 bases and the J segment 2 bases; nucleotides outside the gene matches: 5. As regards this clonotype: What it recognizes is unknown.

Each CDR3 protein gets one entry after TCRdb re-called the RT-PCR reads with MiXCR. The sample contains about 190,000 distinct CDR3 sequences, around 14% of which appear only once. The chain joins TRBV29-1 to TRBJ2-5, with 11 bases lining up with TRBD2. This TCR was sampled from a man between 45 and 60 years old who received an inactivated influenza vaccine. This material consisted of CD8+ T cells sorted from PBMCs, taken roughly 5 days after vaccination. The CDR3 protein is CSVDQLAGGQETQYF. CDR3 DNA: TGCAGCGTTGACCAATTAGCGGGGGGGCAAGAGACCCAGTACTTC.